Listed here is a single TCR beta chain. This clone was seen a single time. Its antigen is currently not known. Base qualities are not recorded, but no much larger clone differs from it by a single base. This sample was included in a study of lymphopenia after photon versus proton radiotherapy (dated by TCRdb to between 2018 and 2020). For context, the study as a whole: In patients with gastrointestinal tumors who developed high-grade lymphopenia, the study compared the immunological effects of photon radiation therapy with those of proton radiation therapy. The cohort comprised approximately 21 patients with gastrointestinal tumors who received either photon or proton therapy and then developed lymphopenia. The study aimed to characterize how the two radiation modalities differ in their impact on the immune system. Broad study findings and their caveats: Across the cohort, an inverse correlation was found between a larger post-nadir drop in TCR diversity and overall survival time among patients who died. Relative stability during treatment was observed in proton-treated patients, whereas loss of naive T cells and TCR diversity and gain of effector/memory populations were observed in photon-treated patients. Once the lymphocyte count had reached its nadir, the repertoires of photon-treated patients showed oligoclonal expansion, particularly of CD8+ Temra cells, and this expansion drove the decline in diversity. The survival association was assessed only in patients who died, and better survival with proton therapy was presented by the authors as a possibility rather than a demonstrated result.

The method was the immunoSEQ multiplex PCR assay. Alongside multiparametric flow cytometry, deep sequencing of rearranged TCR beta loci was used to profile the T cell repertoires. Imported from immuneACCESS, the table was reduced by TCRdb to in-frame sequences with V and J called. These copies leave out some clones; in studies compared against another copy, an unresolved V gene accounts for under half, and the cause of the remainder is not known. For this sample the table gives about 26,000 clones, of which approximately 89% were detected only once. The ten top clones hold roughly 5.4% of the sample. Compared with germline, V lacks 6 bases and J lacks 1 base; bases without a gene match: 2. Via the germline V gene, CDR1 is SGHTA and CDR2 FQGTGA. The cysteine opens and the phenylalanine closes a CDR3 of 13 amino acids. Only the CDR3 DNA stays, 39 bases, in frame from base 1.

Sequencing used peripheral blood, obtained from a patient treated with photon-based radiotherapy. The chain links TRBV7-3 with TRBJ1-1; a stretch of 7 junction bases matches TRBD1. The clonotype comes from a man aged 25-40 years with gastric cancer. The nucleotide sequence reads TGTGCCAGCAGTTACAGGGGGAACACTGAAGCTTTCTTT. Translated, it gives CASSYRGNTEAFF.